These T cell receptor beta chains were read from a single sample in a study of T cell therapy after organ transplantation. TCRdb's table, derived via immunoSEQ multiplex PCR, lists solely in-frame clones and lacks some. Of over 20,000 clones in the sample, less than 90% were seen once. No antigen is known for these receptors. Specimen: CD8+ T cells from blood, collected after autologous CMV-specific T cell therapy. These receptor sequences come from a human patient who had received a solid organ transplant and had CMV disease. Some T cells could come from the graft donor. Each CDR3 is given with its conserved first and last residue. The D gene is left open where the match is weak. The size entry is marked missing in some rows and otherwise reads once, few, many or a size class.

d_call j_call clone_size v_call cdr3_aa cdr3_nt
NA TRBJ2-7 NA TRBV2 CASRGSYEQYF TGTGCCAGCAGGGGCTCCTACGAGCAGTACTTC
NA TRBJ2-7 NA TRBV27 CASSLRAHSYEQYF TGTGCCAGCAGTTTACGGGCGCACTCCTACGAGCAGTACTTC
TRBD1 TRBJ2-7 few TRBV7-8 CASSQEGQGLYEQYF TGTGCCAGCAGCCAGGAGGGACAGGGGCTCTACGAGCAGTACTTC
NA TRBJ2-3 many TRBV6-4 CASSEGLASTDTQYF TGTGCCAGCAGTGAGGGGCTAGCTAGCACAGATACGCAGTATTTT
NA TRBJ1-5 NA TRBV6-1 CASSEEASYYSNQPQHF TGTGCCAGCAGTGAAGAAGCCAGTTATTATAGCAATCAGCCCCAGCATTTT
NA TRBJ2-3 NA TRBV6-5 CASGLMLRTDTQYF TGTGCCAGCGGGTTAATGCTCCGCACAGATACGCAGTATTTT
NA TRBJ1-1 NA TRBV5-6 CASSSPDSTEAFF TGTGCCAGCAGCTCGCCGGACAGCACTGAAGCTTTCTTT
NA TRBJ2-3 NA TRBV2 CASSYISSDTQYF TGTGCCAGCAGTTACATAAGTTCAGATACGCAGTATTTT
TRBD2 TRBJ2-7 few TRBV5-6 CASSNSGLAYHYYEQYF TGTGCCAGCAGCAATAGCGGGCTCGCCTACCATTACTACGAGCAGTACTTC
TRBD1 TRBJ2-7 NA TRBV28 CASSSKQGMDYEQYF TGTGCCAGCAGTTCAAAACAGGGGATGGACTACGAGCAGTACTTC
TRBD1 TRBJ1-4 NA TRBV4-3 CASSQEGTGWDEKLFF TGCGCCAGCAGCCAAGAAGGGACAGGGTGGGATGAAAAACTGTTTTTT
TRBD2 TRBJ2-7 NA TRBV7-2 CASSPSGTTYEQYF TGTGCCAGCAGCCCTAGCGGGACTACCTACGAGCAGTACTTC
NA TRBJ2-6 NA TRBV6-1 CASTLDHSGANVLTF TGTGCCAGCACCCTAGATCACTCTGGGGCCAACGTCCTGACTTTC
NA TRBJ1-2 NA TRBV19 CASSPWTKPDYGYTF TGTGCCAGTAGTCCTTGGACCAAACCGGACTATGGCTACACCTTC
TRBD1 TRBJ2-7 NA TRBV7-2 CASSIPNRGPTYEQYF TGTGCCAGCAGCATACCAAACAGGGGGCCTACCTACGAGCAGTACTTC
NA TRBJ2-6 NA TRBV5-6 CASSPQGSGANVLTF TGTGCCAGCAGCCCACAGGGTTCTGGGGCCAACGTCCTGACTTTC
NA TRBJ2-7 NA TRBV30 CAWSVSGRAYEQYF TGTGCCTGGAGCGTTTCGGGGCGTGCCTACGAGCAGTACTTC
NA TRBJ1-3 NA TRBV21-1 CASRAGQHARNTIYF TGTGCCAGCAGAGCGGGTCAACACGCACGAAACACCATATATTTT
NA TRBJ1-1 NA TRBV19 CASTQGPEAFF TGTGCCAGTACCCAGGGGCCAGAAGCTTTCTTT
NA TRBJ1-1 NA TRBV12-5 CASGLGGNTEAFF TGTGCTAGTGGCCTCGGGGGAAACACTGAAGCTTTCTTT
NA TRBJ2-7 NA TRBV7-8 CASSLANEQYF TGTGCCAGCAGCTTAGCCAACGAGCAGTACTTC
TRBD1 TRBJ2-7 NA TRBV6-5 CASSRGQGVSEQYF TGTGCCAGCAGCCGGGGACAGGGAGTATCCGAGCAGTACTTC
NA TRBJ2-3 NA TRBV6-1 CASSELAGDTDTQYF TGTGCCAGCAGTGAACTAGCCGGGGACACAGATACGCAGTATTTT
TRBD2 TRBJ2-7 NA TRBV11-1 CASSFPRRGANEQYF TGTGCCAGCAGCTTCCCAAGGCGGGGGGCCAACGAGCAGTACTTC
NA TRBJ1-5 medium-sized TRBV7-8 CASSSGWNNQPQHF TGTGCCAGCAGCTCGGGTTGGAACAATCAGCCCCAGCATTTT
TRBD2 TRBJ2-1 once TRBV7-6 CASSSGISGDEQFF TGTGCCAGCAGCTCAGGAATTAGCGGGGACGAGCAGTTCTTC
NA TRBJ2-3 NA TRBV6-6 CASNQPTNRADTQYF TGTGCCAGCAACCAACCTACGAACAGGGCAGATACGCAGTATTTT
TRBD1 TRBJ2-7 NA TRBV6-4 CASRPGQGADEQYF TGTGCCAGCCGACCAGGACAGGGGGCTGACGAGCAGTACTTC
TRBD1 TRBJ2-1 NA TRBV7-6 CASSWGQGLNEQFF TGTGCCAGCAGCTGGGGACAGGGGCTCAATGAGCAGTTCTTC
NA TRBJ1-1 NA TRBV14 CASSQAQYLNTEAFF TGTGCCAGCAGCCAAGCGCAGTATTTGAACACTGAAGCTTTCTTT
TRBD2 TRBJ2-1 NA TRBV19 CASKLAGGGGEQFF TGTGCCAGTAAACTAGCGGGAGGCGGTGGTGAGCAGTTCTTC
TRBD1 TRBJ2-7 once TRBV10-1 CASSRDRAGYEQYF TGCGCCAGCAGCCGGGACAGGGCAGGGTACGAGCAGTACTTC
NA TRBJ1-3 NA TRBV6-5 CASAWKSGNTIYF TGTGCCAGCGCCTGGAAGTCTGGAAACACCATATATTTT
NA TRBJ2-5 once TRBV29-1 CSVRDYQETQYF TGCAGCGTCCGGGACTACCAAGAGACCCAGTACTTC
TRBD2 TRBJ2-1 NA TRBV13 CASSLETSLYNEQFF TGTGCCAGCAGCTTAGAGACTAGCCTCTACAATGAGCAGTTCTTC
NA TRBJ1-1 NA TRBV2 CASSVPLQAFF TGTGCCAGCAGTGTTCCACTTCAGGCTTTCTTT
NA TRBJ2-1 NA TRBV15 CATSKLRGYNEQFF TGTGCCACCAGCAAACTCCGGGGCTACAATGAGCAGTTCTTC
NA TRBJ1-1 NA TRBV4-3 CASSQEPTAEAFF TGCGCCAGCAGCCAAGAACCTACAGCCGAAGCTTTCTTT
TRBD2 TRBJ2-7 NA TRBV4-2 CASSQSGTGLPPYEQYF TGTGCCAGCAGCCAATCCGGCACGGGACTACCTCCCTACGAGCAGTACTTC
TRBD1 TRBJ2-2 NA TRBV9 CASSAPGQGNTGELFF TGTGCCAGCAGCGCACCGGGACAGGGGAACACCGGGGAGCTGTTTTTT
TRBD1 TRBJ1-2 NA TRBV9 CASSVGLVGDSYGYTF TGTGCCAGCAGCGTAGGCTTAGTAGGGGACAGCTATGGCTACACCTTC
TRBD2 TRBJ2-5 NA TRBV5-1 CAGSWNLAGGRAGQETQYF TGCGCCGGCAGCTGGAATCTAGCGGGGGGGCGTGCGGGGCAAGAGACCCAGTACTTC
NA TRBJ2-4 once TRBV7-2 CASSSLGPGNIQYF TGTGCCAGCAGCTCGCTTGGCCCGGGTAACATTCAGTACTTC
NA TRBJ1-2 NA TRBV6-6 CASTPGPRGYTF TGTGCCAGCACCCCGGGACCACGAGGCTACACCTTC
NA TRBJ1-1 NA TRBV27 CASSLSVGANTEAFF TGTGCCAGCAGTTTATCGGTTGGAGCCAACACTGAAGCTTTCTTT
TRBD1 TRBJ2-2 NA TRBV6-5 CASNLDRGLSGELFF TGTGCCAGCAACTTGGACAGGGGGCTCTCCGGGGAGCTGTTTTTT
NA TRBJ2-1 NA TRBV19 CASSIAGGHYNEQFF TGTGCCAGTAGTATAGCCGGGGGCCACTACAATGAGCAGTTCTTC
TRBD1 TRBJ2-3 NA TRBV5-1 CASSWTGGRTDTQYF TGCGCCAGCAGCTGGACAGGGGGTAGAACAGATACGCAGTATTTT
NA TRBJ2-1 few TRBV5-4 CASSSSGEQFF TGTGCCAGCAGCTCGTCGGGTGAGCAGTTCTTC
TRBD1 TRBJ2-7 NA TRBV13 CASSSDGQGAGEQYF TGTGCCAGCAGCTCCGACGGACAGGGGGCGGGTGAGCAGTACTTC
NA TRBJ1-2 NA TRBV6-1 CASSEWTGSSYYGYTF TGTGCCAGCAGTGAATGGACCGGCAGTAGTTACTATGGCTACACCTTC
NA TRBJ1-6 NA TRBV19 CASSIMGYNSPLHF TGTGCCAGTAGTATAATGGGGTATAATTCACCCCTCCACTTT
NA TRBJ2-7 NA TRBV13 CASSLHREQYF TGTGCCAGCAGCTTACACCGCGAGCAGTACTTC
NA TRBJ1-1 NA TRBV30 CAWKGPLWDTEAFF TGTGCCTGGAAGGGACCCTTGTGGGACACTGAAGCTTTCTTT